This TCR beta chain derives from a study of cytomegalovirus exposure and HLA in healthy donors. At the level of the study: Of all 360 or so donors who were genotyped, 70% to 85% belonged to the Caucasian-associated ancestry cluster. Points from the study as a whole: The majority of TCR sequences were rare, yet some public TCRs appeared in many donors. The study reported that TCR beta sequences accurately predicted HLA-A and HLA-B alleles in most subjects.

Donors had nominal health at sampling but likely had unrecorded immune exposures. About this clone itself: The antigen is undetermined.

CDR3 size: 11 residues. With 5 bases removed from V and 5 bases from J, the gap between germline ends came to 6 bases. Germline V gene sequence: CDR1 ENHRY, CDR2 SYGVKD. PCR used 60 Vbeta primers and 13 Jbeta primers. Produced via immunoSEQ multiplex PCR; TCRdb's table is partial and in-frame only. Of about 170,000 clones listed, 77% are singletons. Sequenced material: PBMCs. The sequence was collected from a woman aged 25-40 years in good health and CMV-seropositive. This chain links TRBV10-3 with TRBJ1-1; no clear D gene. The CDR3 loop is CAISTPTEAFF. CDR3 bases: TGTGCCATCAGTACACCGACTGAAGCTTTCTTT.